This T cell receptor (beta chain) was retrieved from a study of tumor-infiltrating lymphocytes in primary liver carcinoma. Study-level points and caveats: It was in tumors, not blood, that the top-250-clone fraction was significantly higher (p = 0.039).

Co-extracting RNA and DNA was done with about 20-33 mg of unsorted bulk tissue as input. As regards this clonotype: Its antigen remains unknown. Mismatch with germline at one junction end may stem from a read error.

There are 14 residues in the CDR3. A constant-region primer served to make TCR beta cDNA from approximately 490 ng total RNA. Generation of the TCR beta libraries relied on three nested multiplex PCR rounds using slightly modified ARM-PCR. The study ran its first two PCR rounds for 9 to 10 cycles each, using TRBV1-TRBV30 forward primers and a C-beta reverse primer. TCRdb reprocessed the multiplex PCR reads via MiXCR and lists one record per CDR3 protein. Of about 78,000 distinct CDR3 sequences listed, roughly two thirds were seen once; the top ten hold approximately 13%. This TCR came from a woman aged 60 to 75 with primary liver carcinoma and hepatitis B virus infection. The V gene is TRBV12-3 or TRBV12-4, the J gene TRBJ2-2; unclear D gene. Material: liver tumor tissue from sampling region 4. Subset: tumor region T4, right-lateral pole. CDR3 protein: CTSSLGQPTGELFF. Here the CDR3 DNA reads TGTACCAGTAGTTTAGGGCAGCCGACGGGGGAGCTGTTTTTT.